The 3 T cell receptor beta chains below all came from one sample that was sequenced in a study of T cell responses to AZD1222 COVID-19 vaccine (dated by TCRdb to about 2021). Library method: the immunoSEQ multiplex PCR assay. Here the immuneACCESS table is served through TCRdb, limited to in-frame sequences with V and J called. Missing clones are a known gap in these copies; in checked studies unresolved V genes cover under half, and the rest lacks a known reason. Here the sample has about 140,000 clones; 92% occur a single time. The top ten clones comprise roughly 3.5% of the sample. This sample's time point label indicates: about 28 days (+/-7) after the second vaccine dose. Sequenced here: peripheral blood, sampled 28 days after the second AZD1222 dose. The source of these receptors is an adult who received the AZD1222 COVID-19 vaccine.

The V and J genes are TRBV12-3 or TRBV12-4 and TRBJ1-2; D uncertain. Between the trimmed V and J ends, which lost 3 bases and 4 bases, there was a span of 9 bases. CDR3 length: 13 residues. CDR3 DNA: TGTGCCAGCAGTTTCCTGGGGTCCTATGGCTACACCTTC. Protein sequence: CASSFLGSYGYTF.

This clone was counted once. The CDR3 loop is CASSFGTSVRYEQYF. The CDR3 bases are TGCGCCAGCAGCTTTGGGACATCCGTAAGGTACGAGCAGTACTTC. V gene TRBV5-1 combines with J gene TRBJ2-7, with a possible D match to TRBD1 (6 bases). There are 15 residues in the CDR3. Trimming removed 2 bases from V and 4 bases from J, with 16 bases in between. Germline lookup yields CDR1 SGHRS and CDR2 YFSETQ.

The chain combines TRBV6-2 or TRBV6-3 with TRBJ2-1; D call uncertain. The V gene's germline CDR1 is MNHEY and CDR2 SVGEGT. Trimming took off 0 bases at V and 9 bases at J, with 9 bases between the two ends. CDR3 size: 13 residues. In DNA, the CDR3 is TGTGCCAGCAGTTACTCTCGCCCCGGTGAGCAGTTCTTC. Translating it yields CASSYSRPGEQFF.